These 5 T cell receptor beta chains were sequenced from one sample in a study of cytomegalovirus exposure and HLA in healthy donors. The PCR employed 60 Vbeta primers together with 13 Jbeta primers. Assay: immunoSEQ multiplex PCR; the TCRdb copy retains only in-frame clones and omits some. The data show tens of thousands of clones, around 76% seen once. The sequenced sample was PBMCs. These receptors originate from a male donor in good health and CMV-seropositive.

DNA of the CDR3: TGTGCCAGCAGTGATGGGAGGGCCGGGGAGCTGTTTTTT. Residues: CASSDGRAGELFF. The chain is built from TRBV2 and TRBJ2-2; 7 nucleotides match TRBD2. Per germline, CDR1 SNHLY and CDR2 FYNNEI. The CDR3 is 13 amino acids. V was clipped by 3 bases and J by 6 bases; unmatched bases: 1.

The chain recombines TRBV28 with TRBJ2-3; 11 positions agree with TRBD2. The CDR3 has 15 amino acids. V shed 7 bases, J shed 5 bases, and the junction held 8 bases outside the gene matches. Germline values: CDR1 MDHEN, CDR2 SYDVKM. The CDR3 sequence: CASNGLAGPVDTQYF. The DNA of the CDR3 is TGTGCCAGCAACGGACTAGCGGGTCCCGTAGATACGCAGTATTTT.

In nucleotides, the CDR3 is TGTGCCAGCAGCCGGACTTTCTACGAGCAGTACTTC. Translated, it gives CASSRTFYEQYF. J is TRBJ2-7 and V is TRBV14, with a weak D call TRBD2 (5 bases). Germline values: CDR1 SGHDN, CDR2 FVKESK. Trimming cost V 4 bases and J 3 bases, with 7 bases left between them. The CDR3 spans 12 residues. Supplemented by reference TRBV14 and TRBJ2-7, the full variable domain reads EAGVTQFPSHSVIEKGQTVTLRCDPISGHDNLYWYRRVMGKEIKFLLHFVKESKQDESGMPNNRFLAERTGGTYSTLKVQPAELEDSGVYFCASSRTFYEQYFGPGTRLTVT.

In this sample, this clone turned up a few times. The rearrangement links TRBV28 to TRBJ2-1, with 7 bases identical to TRBD2. The CDR3 contains 17 residues. Losses at the gene ends were 9 bases for V and 0 bases for J; bases not matched to a gene: 14. Germline CDR1 reads MDHEN; CDR2 reads SYDVKM. The CDR3 loop reads CASRSRDYRRSYNEQFF. The CDR3 coding sequence is TGTGCCAGTCGAAGCCGGGACTATCGTCGCTCCTACAATGAGCAGTTCTTC.

V gene TRBV28 combines with J gene TRBJ1-2; a possible D gene is TRBD1 (6 bases). This CDR3 is 15 amino acids long. Germline CDR1 is MDHEN and CDR2 is SYDVKM. V lost 5 bases and J 4 bases, leaving 17 bases between the germline ends. The CDR3 reads CASSAGGGRIYGYTF. The DNA of the CDR3 is TGTGCCAGCAGTGCCGGGGGGGGGCGAATCTATGGCTACACCTTC.